The 5 T cell receptor beta chains reported below all come from one sample, sequenced in a study of T cell repertoires in cytomegalovirus infection. Antigens for these TCRs are unknown. Via MiXCR, TCRdb re-called the reads, giving one row per CDR3 protein. The sample lists 900,000 to 950,000 distinct CDR3 sequences, less than 35% occurring once. The sequencing here drew on cultured CD8+ T cells from PBMCs, taken from culture after CMV antigen stimulation. These receptors all come from a human donor in good health (CMV status not recorded). Some clones in this sample may be carry-over from other donors' samples.

The chain is built from TRBV15 and TRBJ2-2; 7 nucleotides match TRBD1. The CDR3 covers 14 residues. The ends lost 1 base at V and 8 bases at J; junction bases unmatched: 4. Germline assignment: CDR1 LNHNV and CDR2 YYDKDF (reference sequence). The CDR3 nucleotides are TGTGCCACCAGCAGAGCGAGGGGGCGAGGGGAGCTGTTTTTT. Residues: CATSRARGRGELFF.

This clonotype has ten or more counts. This chain joins TRBV24-1 and TRBJ1-5, with D uncertain. The germline V and J ends were trimmed by 1 base and 6 bases, with 3 bases remaining between them. This CDR3 comprises 12 residues. The V gene's germline CDR1 is KGHDR and CDR2 SFDVKD. CDR3 in DNA: TGTGCCACCAGTGATTTCGGTCAGCCCCAGCATTTT. It translates to CATSDFGQPQHF.

This chain joins TRBV11-2 and TRBJ1-4; perhaps TRBD1 as D (5 bases). V shed 5 bases and J shed 3 bases, with 25 bases lying between them. The CDR3 totals 19 residues. The germline gives CDR1 SGHAT, CDR2 FQNNGV. The CDR3 reads CASSVGNRVLLGPNEKLFF. CDR3 coding DNA: TGTGCCAGCAGCGTGGGTAACCGGGTCCTATTGGGGCCTAATGAAAAACTGTTTTTT.

The rearrangement uses TRBV7-9 and TRBJ1-6; 8 bases are a match to TRBD1. There are 14 residues in the CDR3. Germline loops: CDR1 SEHNR, CDR2 FQNEAQ (reference sequence). V lost 5 bases, J lost 9 bases, and 6 bases stayed unmatched. CDR3 nucleotide sequence: TGTGCCAGCAGCCGCGACAGGGGAACTTCACCCCTCCACTTT. Its translation: CASSRDRGTSPLHF.

This clonotype showed up just a few times. The chain carries TRBV19 and TRBJ2-2; D unclear. Germline CDR1 is LNHDA and CDR2 is SQIVND (reference sequence). The CDR3 has 12 amino acids. The V and J ends lost 3 bases and 11 bases respectively, with 10 bases between them. The CDR3 DNA reads as TGTGCCAGTAGTATCCCAGGACGAGAGCTGTTTTTT. It is translated as CASSIPGRELFF.